This T cell receptor (beta chain) originates from a study of cytomegalovirus exposure and HLA in healthy donors (dated by TCRdb to about 2017). For the study in its entirety: An earlier analysis of under 600 of the donors reported roughly 300 Gb of sequence data and some 120 million unique TCR beta sequences from about 200 million T cells. An early release covering more than 500 HLA-typed donors comprised around 300 gigabases of sequencing data and some 79 million unique TCR sequences. Of the roughly 400 genotyped donors, around 81% fell in the genetic ancestry cluster associated with self-reported Caucasian donors. The aim of the study was to test whether cataloging public T cell receptors could identify signatures of past pathogen exposure. The study used immunosequencing to profile the T cell repertoires of 666 subjects and linked those repertoires to cytomegalovirus serostatus. Besides the first cohort of some 670 subjects, a separate validation cohort made up of 120 different subjects was used. To predict cytomegalovirus infection status, the study combined high-throughput TCR immunosequencing, statistical association of individual TCRs with disease status, and machine learning. To study patterns of TCR occurrence, a later analysis re-analyzed previously published TCR beta repertoires from 666 donors and added high-resolution HLA genotyping. In the later analysis, no new phenotypic data were used to find candidate immune exposures; instead, reliance was placed on TCR beta sequences and their occurrence across donors. In an earlier analysis of around 540 of the donors, high-throughput TCR beta sequencing was used to judge whether each TCR beta V gene segment behaved as functional or pseudogenic. Donor age, sex, ethnicity and CMV serostatus were compiled alongside the repertoire data. In a later genetic analysis, genome-wide SNP genotypes for about 55% of the roughly 700 donors were used, and that subset was treated as a discovery cohort. Every discovery cohort repertoire had been produced on one sequencing platform. HLA typing included class I and class II loci at four-digit resolution. Typing coverage varied by locus: roughly 629-630 donors for A, B, C, DRB1 and DQB1; 522 for DQA1; over 600 for DPA1; roughly 470 for DPB1. About five DR-DQ haplotypes were handled as single units for association and clustering, since linkage in the cohort was strong. Across around 400 genotyped donors of the cohort, an average of approximately 240,000 unique TCR beta nucleotide sequences per donor were sequenced, and roughly 18% of those sequences were non-productive.

The CDR3 starts with the cysteine, ends with the phenylalanine, and has 16 residues. The DNA shown is the 48-base CDR3, in frame from base 1. The germline V and J ends show losses of 0 bases and 6 bases respectively, and no gene match explains 4 bases of the junction. CDR1 is given as LGHNA and CDR2 as YSLEER, both from the germline V gene. The full study reports these points: Compared with the approximately 670-donor mean, donors in an Asian-associated ancestry cluster had fewer N-insertions in productive TCRs, according to a later genetic analysis. A cluster of highly shared sequence variants was judged likely to represent a technical artifact of the sequencing pipeline. Cytomegalovirus status was reported to be diagnosed by the classifier with high specificity and sensitivity in both the original and validation cohorts. A further reported finding was that TCR beta sequences accurately predicted the HLA-A and HLA-B alleles for most subjects in the first cohort. The authors suggested that the approach could potentially be generalized to other disease states and immunological phenotypes. An association between a missense DCLRE1C variant and V-gene and J-gene trimming of TCR beta chains was found in a later genetic analysis and replicated in an independent cohort. Because counts were too low, around 18 rarely observed V segments, including chromosome 9 orphons, were left out of the earlier analysis of a few hundred of the donors. In a later analysis, HLA-associated TCR beta chains showed more clonal expansion and lower generation probabilities than non-associated chains that were equally common. The study gave a list of some 150 TCR beta chains associated with cytomegalovirus. Correlated functional status among segregating V segments might reflect linkage disequilibrium, but an unknown experimental factor could not be ruled out. Most TCR sequences were observed very rarely across donors, whereas some public TCRs were present in many individuals. In a later analysis, several top co-occurrence clusters were reported to appear linked to parvovirus B19, influenza, CMV and Epstein-Barr virus. Because HLA typing was unavailable for some donors at each locus, only the typed subset was used in association tests. In this cohort, only TCR beta chains were sequenced, and detectable features were limited by the absence of alpha or paired-chain data. In a later analysis, TCR association rates were found to vary across HLA loci, with the most associated TCRs seen for DRB1 alleles and the fewest for HLA-C alleles. Most CMV-associated TCR beta chains appeared to be HLA-restricted in a later analysis, and the HLA associations seemed to be driven largely by CMV exposure. Some IMGT-functional V segments, including TRBV6-2 and TRBV6-3, could not be told apart with the 87-base-pair reads, so those segments were excluded. Specific HLA alleles were associated with about 17,000 TCR beta sequences at a false discovery rate of 0.05 in a later analysis. In vitro tests confirmed that a few of the cytomegalovirus-associated TCR beta chains recognize cytomegalovirus antigens. For the cohort, immune exposure information was limited to CMV serostatus. In an earlier analysis of about 550 of the donors, most TCR beta V segments were observed in productive rearrangements about 87% or about 30% of the time, broadly matching IMGT annotations. The presence/absence analyses assumed that sequencing depth was roughly uniform across donors, and that assumption may not be true. When HLA alleles, especially DR and DQ, strongly co-occurred, attributing TCR associations to individual alleles was difficult.

Only a few counts were recorded for this clone. Its recognized antigen is unknown. No much larger clonotype is one base removed from it; base qualities were not supplied. Receptor libraries were prepared by the immunoSEQ multiplex PCR assay. The multiplex PCR relied on a mix of 60 forward primers for TCR Vbeta segments and 13 reverse primers for TCR Jbeta segments. A multiplex PCR assay on genomic DNA amplified the CDR3 region of rearranged TCR beta genes. Amplified TCR beta libraries were sequenced as 87-base-pair reads on the Illumina HiSeq System. The authors' analysis ran thus. A later analysis tallied around 80 million unique TCR beta chains across the 660 or so repertoires, and roughly 11 million of those chains were shared by two or more donors. A nearest-neighbor algorithm error-corrected the raw reads and collapsed the reads into unique sequences, merging closely related sequences to remove PCR and sequencing errors. Alignment of CDR3 sequences to IMGT reference sequences was used to assign V, D and J gene segments. Each retained sequence needed at least a six-nucleotide match to both a V gene segment and a J gene segment. Rearrangements were called productive when the CDR3 lacked stop codons and stayed in frame with V and J; all others were non-productive. Following IMGT convention, CDR3 was defined as the stretch from the second conserved V-encoded cysteine to the conserved J-encoded phenylalanine. The earlier analysis of more than 450 of the donors excluded sequences that lacked an unambiguous match to a single V gene segment. An earlier analysis of several hundred of the donors called V segments functional above 56.7% productive rearrangements and segregating when the between-donor standard deviation exceeded 5%. A statistical classification framework was developed to diagnose cytomegalovirus status using the catalog of TCR beta chain sequences. In a later analysis, TCR nucleotide sequences were compared against IMGT/GENE-DB human TR gene sequences so that V and J genes could be assigned. Using the TCRdist pipeline, a later analysis assigned CDR3 sequences along with most-parsimonious VDJ recombination scenarios. In a later analysis, every TCR beta chain was defined by the combination of its CDR3 amino acid sequence and its V-gene family, and reads without a unique V-gene family were dropped. To address suspected cross-contamination and a sequencing artifact, a later analysis removed roughly 640 highly shared, low-generation-probability nucleotide sequences. In a later analysis, a clonal expansion index was calculated for each public chain from normalized within-repertoire ranks of inferred template counts. A later analysis computed generation probabilities with a VDJ recombination model fitted to out-of-frame rearrangements, and checked the results against IGoR. Hypergeometric tests were used in a later analysis to score TCR-TCR, TCR-HLA and TCR-CMV co-occurrence, with a repertoire-size bias correction applied to the TCR pairs. A later analysis estimated false discovery rates by permuting HLA or CMV assignments 20 times. In a later analysis, co-occurring TCRs were grouped with DBSCAN, and TCRdist sequence similarity was added when clustering was performed within HLA-allele-positive subsets. Repertoires with fewer than 30,000 or more than 120,000 public chains, plus five repertoires with anomalous nucleotide sharing, were excluded from co-occurrence clustering. This is the immuneACCESS table as TCRdb keeps it, with only in-frame sequences that have V and J called. A part of the clones is gone; compared with another copy, unresolved V genes explain less than half, and the rest is unexplained. Clone size and the V and J calls come from that table; the DNA yielded D and trimming. The sample table records 89,000 or so clones; around four fifths of these occur just once. In total, the top ten clones hold about 2% of the sample.

The cohort consisted of more than 650 healthy bone marrow donors. Cohort members were all nominally healthy when sampled, although unrecorded immune exposures were likely present. The donor was CMV seronegative and belonged to the group of more than 300 seronegative cohort members. Each donor provided a peripheral blood sample, and peripheral blood mononuclear cells were used for TCR beta sequencing. The Qiagen DNeasy Blood Extraction Kit was used to extract genomic DNA from the blood cell samples. This receptor was obtained from a boy aged 10-17 years in good health and CMV-seronegative. The chain employs TRBV4-3 and TRBJ2-1; the junction holds 11 bases that match TRBD2. The sample taken for sequencing was PBMCs. The CDR3 is CASSQDGSGRGNEQFF. The DNA sequence follows: TGCGCCAGCAGCCAAGACGGTAGCGGGAGGGGCAATGAGCAGTTCTTC.